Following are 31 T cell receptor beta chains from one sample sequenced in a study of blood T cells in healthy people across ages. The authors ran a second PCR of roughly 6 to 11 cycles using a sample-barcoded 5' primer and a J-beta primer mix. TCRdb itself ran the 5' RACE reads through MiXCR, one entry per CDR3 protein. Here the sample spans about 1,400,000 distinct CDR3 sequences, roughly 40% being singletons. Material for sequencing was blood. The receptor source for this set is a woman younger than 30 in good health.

CDR3 sequence (DNA): TGTGCCAGCAGCTTAGGGACACGGGGGTGGGAAGAGACCCAGTACTTC. This sequence encodes CASSLGTRGWEETQYF. The chain recombines TRBV7-8 with TRBJ2-5, with D tentatively TRBD2 (6 bases). V shed 1 base and J shed 3 bases, with 15 bases lying between them. The CDR3 covers 16 residues. CDR1 and CDR2 from the germline V gene are SGHVS and FQNEAQ.

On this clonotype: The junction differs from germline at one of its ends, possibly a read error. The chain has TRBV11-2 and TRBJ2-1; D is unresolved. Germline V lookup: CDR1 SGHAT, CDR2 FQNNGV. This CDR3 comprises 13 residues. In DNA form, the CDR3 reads TGTGCCAACAGCCCCGGCCTAACAATGGCGCAGTTCTTC. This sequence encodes CANSPGLTMAQFF.

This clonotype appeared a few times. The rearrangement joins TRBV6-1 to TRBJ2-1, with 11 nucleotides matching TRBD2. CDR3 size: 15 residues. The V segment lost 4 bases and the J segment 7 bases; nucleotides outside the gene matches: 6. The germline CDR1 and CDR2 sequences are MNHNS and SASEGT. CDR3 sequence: CASSGSGGAGNEQFF. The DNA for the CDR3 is TGTGCCAGCAGTGGTAGCGGGGGGGCAGGGAATGAGCAGTTCTTC.

CDR3 residues: CSASSQGNYGYTF. DNA of the CDR3: TGCAGTGCTAGTTCGCAGGGCAACTATGGCTACACCTTC. The chain combines TRBV20-1 with TRBJ1-2, with D perhaps TRBD1 (5 bases). The V gene lost 3 bases and the J gene lost 2 bases, with 10 bases spanning the gap. The germline V gene encodes CDR1 DFQATT and CDR2 SNEGSKA (reference sequence). This CDR3 has 13 residues.

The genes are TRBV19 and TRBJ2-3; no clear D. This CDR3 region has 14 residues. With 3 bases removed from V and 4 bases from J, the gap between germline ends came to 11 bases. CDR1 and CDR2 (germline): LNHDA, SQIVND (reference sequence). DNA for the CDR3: TGTGCCAGTAGTATTGAAGGGAAGGCAGATACGCAGTATTTT. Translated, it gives CASSIEGKADTQYF.

In nucleotides, the CDR3 is TGTGCCAGCTCCCTATTTGACAGCGCCGTTGAAAAACTGTTTTTT. This encodes CASSLFDSAVEKLFF. The gene calls are TRBV18 and TRBJ1-4; tentatively, D is TRBD1 (5 bases). The V and J ends lost 6 bases and 7 bases respectively, with 18 bases between them. CDR1 and CDR2 (germline): KGHSH, LQKENI. This CDR3 contains 15 residues.

This CDR3 reads CASSQTVTGFGNTIYF. The CDR3 DNA sequence: TGCGCCAGCAGCCAAACCGTCACAGGGTTCGGAAACACCATATATTTT. The chain has TRBV4-1 and TRBJ1-3; a possible D gene is TRBD1 (6 bases). Looked up from germline, CDR1 is MGHRA and CDR2 is YSYEKL. V was cut by 2 bases and J by 4 bases, with 15 bases left in between. The CDR3 spans 16 residues.

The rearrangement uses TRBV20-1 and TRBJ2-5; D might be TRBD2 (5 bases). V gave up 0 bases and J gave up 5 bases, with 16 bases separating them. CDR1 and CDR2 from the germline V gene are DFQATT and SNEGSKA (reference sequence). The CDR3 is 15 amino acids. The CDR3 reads CSAREGGSVGETQYF. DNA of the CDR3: TGCAGTGCTAGAGAAGGCGGGTCCGTCGGGGAGACCCAGTACTTC.

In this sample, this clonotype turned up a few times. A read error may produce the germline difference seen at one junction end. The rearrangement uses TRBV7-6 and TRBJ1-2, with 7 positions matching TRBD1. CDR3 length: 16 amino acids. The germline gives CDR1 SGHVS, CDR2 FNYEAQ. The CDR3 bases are TGTGCCAGCAGCCAGGGGGTCGGGTCGGCTAATTATGGCTACACCTTC. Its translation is CASSQGVGSANYGYTF.

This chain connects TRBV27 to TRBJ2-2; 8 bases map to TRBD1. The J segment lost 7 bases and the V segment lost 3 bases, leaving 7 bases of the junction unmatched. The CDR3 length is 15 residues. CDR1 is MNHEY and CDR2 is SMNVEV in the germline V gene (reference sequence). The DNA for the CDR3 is TGTGCCAGCAGTTTGTCCGCAGGGGGCAGCGGGGAGCTGTTTTTT. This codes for CASSLSAGGSGELFF.

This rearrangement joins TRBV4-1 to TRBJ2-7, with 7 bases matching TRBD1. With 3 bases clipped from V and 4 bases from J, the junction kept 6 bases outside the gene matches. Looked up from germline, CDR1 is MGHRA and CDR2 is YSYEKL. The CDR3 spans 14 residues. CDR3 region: CASSHADRAYEQYF. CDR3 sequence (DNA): TGCGCCAGCAGCCATGCCGACAGGGCGTACGAGCAGTACTTC.

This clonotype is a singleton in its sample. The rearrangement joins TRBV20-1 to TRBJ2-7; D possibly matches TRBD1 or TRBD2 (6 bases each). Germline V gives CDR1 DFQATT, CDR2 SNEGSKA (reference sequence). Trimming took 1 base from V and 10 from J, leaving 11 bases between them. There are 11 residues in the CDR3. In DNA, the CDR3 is TGCAGTGCTAGAGGCTCGGGGGCCCAGTACTTC. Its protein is CSARGSGAQYF.

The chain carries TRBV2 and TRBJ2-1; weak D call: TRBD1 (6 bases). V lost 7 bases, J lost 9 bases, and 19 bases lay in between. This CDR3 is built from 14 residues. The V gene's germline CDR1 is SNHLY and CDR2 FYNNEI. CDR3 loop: CASNPGHRDGEQFF. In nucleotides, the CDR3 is TGTGCCAGCAATCCGGGACATAGGGATGGTGAGCAGTTCTTC.

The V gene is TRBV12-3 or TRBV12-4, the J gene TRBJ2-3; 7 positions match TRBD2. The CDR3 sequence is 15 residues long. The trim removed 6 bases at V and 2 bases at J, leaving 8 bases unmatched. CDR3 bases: TGTGCCAGCAGCGGGGGGATGCTGCACACAGATACGCAGTATTTT. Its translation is CASSGGMLHTDTQYF.

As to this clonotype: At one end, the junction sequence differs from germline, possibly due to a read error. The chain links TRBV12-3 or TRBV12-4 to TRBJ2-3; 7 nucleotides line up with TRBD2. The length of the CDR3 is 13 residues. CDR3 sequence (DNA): TGTGCCAGCACCCAGGGAGGGGCAGATGCGCAGTATTTT. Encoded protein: CASTQGGADAQYF.

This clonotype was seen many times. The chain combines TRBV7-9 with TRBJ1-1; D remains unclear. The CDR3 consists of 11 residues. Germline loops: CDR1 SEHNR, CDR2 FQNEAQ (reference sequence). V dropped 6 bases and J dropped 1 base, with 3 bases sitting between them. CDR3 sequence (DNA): TGTGCCAGCAGGACGAACACTGAAGCTTTCTTT. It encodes CASRTNTEAFF.

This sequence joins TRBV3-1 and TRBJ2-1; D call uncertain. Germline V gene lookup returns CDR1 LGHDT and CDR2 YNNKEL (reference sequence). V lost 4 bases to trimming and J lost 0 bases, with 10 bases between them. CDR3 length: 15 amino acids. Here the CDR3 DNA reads TGTGCCAGCAGCCTCCCGGGTAACTCCTACAATGAGCAGTTCTTC. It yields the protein CASSLPGNSYNEQFF.

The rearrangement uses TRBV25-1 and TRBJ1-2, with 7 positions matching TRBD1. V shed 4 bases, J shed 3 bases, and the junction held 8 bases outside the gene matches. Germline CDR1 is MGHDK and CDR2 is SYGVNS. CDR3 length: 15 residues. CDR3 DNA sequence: TGTGCCAGCAGTGTTGGGACAGACGGATACTATGGCTACACCTTC. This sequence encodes CASSVGTDGYYGYTF.

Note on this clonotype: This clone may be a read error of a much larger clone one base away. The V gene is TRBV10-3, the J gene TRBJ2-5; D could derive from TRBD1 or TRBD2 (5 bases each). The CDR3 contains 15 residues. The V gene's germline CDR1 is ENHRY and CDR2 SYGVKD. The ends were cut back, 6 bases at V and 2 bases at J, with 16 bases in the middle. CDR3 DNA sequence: TGTGCCATCAGGTGGGACGGTGGATCTCAAGAGACCCAGTACTTC. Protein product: CAIRWDGGSQETQYF.

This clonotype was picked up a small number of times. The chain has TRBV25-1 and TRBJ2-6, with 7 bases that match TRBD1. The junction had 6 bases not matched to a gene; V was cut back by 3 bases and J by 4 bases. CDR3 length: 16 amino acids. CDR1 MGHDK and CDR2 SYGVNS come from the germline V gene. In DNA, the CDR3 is TGTGCCAGCAGTGATTCTAGGGGGCTCGGGGCCAACGTCCTGACTTTC. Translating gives CASSDSRGLGANVLTF.

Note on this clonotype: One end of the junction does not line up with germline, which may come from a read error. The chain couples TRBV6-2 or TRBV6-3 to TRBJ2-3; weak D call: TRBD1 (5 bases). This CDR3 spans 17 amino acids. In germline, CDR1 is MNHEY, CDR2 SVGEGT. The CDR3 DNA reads TGTGCCAACAGTTACAGCCTGACAGCCTCACCCACAGATACGCAGTATTTT. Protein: CANSYSLTASPTDTQYF.

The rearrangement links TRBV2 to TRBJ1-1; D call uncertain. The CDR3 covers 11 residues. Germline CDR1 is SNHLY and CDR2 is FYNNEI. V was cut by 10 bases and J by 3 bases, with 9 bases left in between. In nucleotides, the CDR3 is TGTGCCACCCGCGAATACACTGAAGCTTTCTTT. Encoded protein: CATREYTEAFF.

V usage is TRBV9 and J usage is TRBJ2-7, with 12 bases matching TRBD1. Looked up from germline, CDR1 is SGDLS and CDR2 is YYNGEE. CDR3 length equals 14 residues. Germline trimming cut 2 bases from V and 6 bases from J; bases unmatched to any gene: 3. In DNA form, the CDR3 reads TGTGCCAGCAGCGTCGGGACAGGGGGCTCCGAGCAGTACTTC. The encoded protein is CASSVGTGGSEQYF.

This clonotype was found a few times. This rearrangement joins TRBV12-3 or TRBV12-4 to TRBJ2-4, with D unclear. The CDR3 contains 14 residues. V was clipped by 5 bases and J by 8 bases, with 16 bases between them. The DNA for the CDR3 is TGTGCCAGCAGTACTGTGGTGGCTCGCGACATTCAGTACTTC. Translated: CASSTVVARDIQYF.

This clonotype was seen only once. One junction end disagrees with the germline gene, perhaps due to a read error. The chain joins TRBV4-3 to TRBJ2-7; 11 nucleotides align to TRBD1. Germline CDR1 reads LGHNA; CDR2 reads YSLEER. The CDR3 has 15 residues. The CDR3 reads CASNQEDRGLYEQYF. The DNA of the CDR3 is TGCGCCAGCAACCAAGAGGACAGGGGGCTCTACGAGCAGTACTTC.

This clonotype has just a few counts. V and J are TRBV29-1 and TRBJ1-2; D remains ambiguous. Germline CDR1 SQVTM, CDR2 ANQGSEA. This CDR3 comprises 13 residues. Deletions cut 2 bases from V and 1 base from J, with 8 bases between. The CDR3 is CSVEFWGNYGYTF. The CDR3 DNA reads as TGCAGCGTTGAATTCTGGGGTAACTATGGCTACACCTTC.

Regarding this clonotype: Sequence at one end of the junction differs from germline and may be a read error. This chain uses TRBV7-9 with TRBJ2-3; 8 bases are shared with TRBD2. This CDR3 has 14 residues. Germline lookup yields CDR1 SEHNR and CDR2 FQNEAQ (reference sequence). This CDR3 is CATSGGRRTDAQYF. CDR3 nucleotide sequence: TGTGCCACCAGTGGCGGGAGGCGCACAGATGCGCAGTATTTT.

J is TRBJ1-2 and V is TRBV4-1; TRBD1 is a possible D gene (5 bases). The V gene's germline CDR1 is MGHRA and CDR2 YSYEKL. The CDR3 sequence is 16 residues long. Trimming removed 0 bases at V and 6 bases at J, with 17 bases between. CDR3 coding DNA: TGCGCCAGCAGCCAAGATGGGGGTCCATCTCCCCATGGCTACACCTTC. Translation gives CASSQDGGPSPHGYTF.

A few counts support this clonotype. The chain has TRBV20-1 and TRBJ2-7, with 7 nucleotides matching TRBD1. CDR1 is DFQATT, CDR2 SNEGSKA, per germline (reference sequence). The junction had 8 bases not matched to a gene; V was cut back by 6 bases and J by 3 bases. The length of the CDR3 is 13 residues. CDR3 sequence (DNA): TGCAGTGCCGCGACAGGGCGCCTCTACGAGCAGTACTTC. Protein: CSAATGRLYEQYF.

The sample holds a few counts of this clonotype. The CDR3 DNA reads as TGTGCCATCAGTCCCGGGACTAGTTTTACAGATACGCAGTATTTT. Protein sequence: CAISPGTSFTDTQYF. The chain carries TRBV10-3 and TRBJ2-3, with 8 bases fitting TRBD2. Trimming cost V 5 bases and J 3 bases; bases outside gene matches: 7. This CDR3 is built from 15 residues. Germline CDR1 is ENHRY and CDR2 is SYGVKD.

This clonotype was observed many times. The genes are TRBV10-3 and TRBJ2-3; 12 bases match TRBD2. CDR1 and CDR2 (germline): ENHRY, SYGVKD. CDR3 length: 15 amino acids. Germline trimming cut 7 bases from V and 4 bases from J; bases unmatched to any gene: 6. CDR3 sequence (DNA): TGTGCCATCACGGCTAGCGGGGGGGCATCAGATACGCAGTATTTT. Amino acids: CAITASGGASDTQYF.